The 30 T cell receptor beta chains reported below all come from one sample, sequenced in a study of T cells in Graves' hyperthyroidism and ophthalmopathy. The investigators amplified TCR beta CDR3 regions from RNA transcripts. Carried out on the TCR CDR3, a first-round RT-PCR used the HTBI primer set. TCRdb itself ran the multiplex PCR reads through MiXCR, one entry per CDR3 protein. The sample consists of about 210,000 distinct CDR3 sequences, roughly 18% of them appearing once. The sample consisted of blood. The receptors originated from a man aged 35-49 years with Graves' hyperthyroidism.

This clonotype was counted between two and nine times. The chain has TRBV9 and TRBJ2-2, with a weak D call TRBD2 (5 bases). Trimming pared 3 bases from V and 7 bases from J, leaving 13 bases between. This CDR3 spans 14 amino acids. The germline gives CDR1 SGDLS, CDR2 YYNGEE. This chain's CDR3 is CASSAGDYGGELFF. The CDR3 nucleotides read TGTGCCAGCAGCGCCGGGGATTATGGCGGGGAGCTGTTTTTT.

In this sample, this clonotype turned up a few times. The rearrangement joins TRBV27 to TRBJ2-7; D ambiguous. Trimming pared 5 bases from V and 5 bases from J, leaving 7 bases between. The germline V gene encodes CDR1 MNHEY and CDR2 SMNVEV (reference sequence). The CDR3 spans 11 residues. In nucleotides, the CDR3 is TGTGCCAGCAGTCCCGTCCACGAGCAGTACTTC. It encodes CASSPVHEQYF.

This clonotype was seen ten or more times. This rearrangement joins TRBV24-1 to TRBJ2-2; unclear D gene. Germline assignment: CDR1 KGHDR and CDR2 SFDVKD. V lost 1 base, J lost 1 base, and 6 bases lay in between. The length of the CDR3 is 15 residues. CDR3 residues: CATSDFGKNTGELFF. DNA for the CDR3: TGTGCCACCAGTGATTTTGGGAAGAACACCGGGGAGCTGTTTTTT.

V and J are TRBV7-2 and TRBJ1-2; D is uncertain. The CDR3 totals 14 residues. The germline V gene encodes CDR1 SGHTA and CDR2 FQGNSA. The V end lost 4 bases, the J end lost 5 bases, and 14 bases lay between the germline ends. This CDR3 reads CASSYAGVGYGYTF. The CDR3 nucleotides are TGTGCCAGCAGCTACGCTGGAGTTGGGTATGGCTACACCTTC.

As for this clonotype: This may be a read error, as it is one base from a much larger clone. This chain links TRBV10-3 with TRBJ2-5, with a possible D match to TRBD2 (6 bases). The CDR3 is made up of 16 amino acids. CDR1 and CDR2 from the germline V gene are ENHRY and SYGVKD. CDR3 nucleotides: TGTGCCATCGGTGACTCCCGCGGGGAGCGTCTGGAGACCCAGTACTTC. Translation gives CAIGDSRGERLETQYF.

This clonotype was picked up many times. The rearrangement joins TRBV7-2 to TRBJ1-5; D may be TRBD1 (6 bases). This CDR3 spans 19 amino acids. The V end lost 1 base, the J end lost 7 bases, and 26 bases lay between the germline ends. CDR1 and CDR2 (germline): SGHTA, FQGNSA. The CDR3 nucleotides read TGTGCCAGCAGCTTAGGGGGCGGGCAGGGGTCCGTGGTAAGACAGCCCCAGCATTTT. This translates into CASSLGGGQGSVVRQPQHF.

This chain uses TRBV2 with TRBJ1-4, with D unclear. Trimming shortened V by 3 bases and J by 5 bases, and 7 bases separated the two germline ends. Per the germline V gene, CDR1 is SNHLY and CDR2 is FYNNEI. This CDR3 has 13 residues. This CDR3 is CASSDSGNEKLFF. As DNA, the CDR3 is TGTGCCAGCAGTGATTCGGGGAATGAAAAACTGTTTTTT.

This clonotype was seen only a few times. The V call is TRBV27, the J call TRBJ1-2, with D perhaps TRBD1 (6 bases). Germline V gene sequence: CDR1 MNHEY, CDR2 SMNVEV (reference sequence). With 7 bases removed from V and 8 bases from J, the gap between germline ends came to 20 bases. This CDR3 spans 14 amino acids. CDR3 in amino acids: CASTPLGGQQGYTF. The CDR3 DNA is TGTGCCAGCACCCCCCTGGGGGGGCAGCAGGGCTACACCTTC.

This clonotype was picked up a small number of times. The V gene is TRBV3-1, the J gene TRBJ2-7; 9 positions match TRBD1. There are 16 residues in the CDR3. V was pared by 0 bases and J by 5 bases, with 8 bases of the junction left unmatched. Germline V gene lookup returns CDR1 LGHDT and CDR2 YNNKEL (reference sequence). CDR3 sequence (DNA): TGTGCCAGCAGCCAAGATATTCGGACAGGGGTACACGAGCAGTACTTC. Its protein product is CASSQDIRTGVHEQYF.

The CDR3 sequence: CASHLQEGAETQYF. The CDR3, as DNA: TGCGCCTCCCACTTGCAGGAGGGGGCAGAGACCCAGTACTTC. This sequence joins TRBV5-1 and TRBJ2-5; possibly TRBD1 for D (7 bases). V dropped 10 bases and J dropped 4 bases, with 20 bases sitting between them. The germline gives CDR1 SGHRS, CDR2 YFSETQ. The CDR3 has 14 amino acids.

The CDR3 nucleotides are TGTGCCAGCAGCCAAGATTCTAGGGGGCAGGGTGAGCAGTTCTTC. As protein: CASSQDSRGQGEQFF. The chain couples TRBV4-2 to TRBJ2-1; 7 bases are a match to TRBD1. J gave up 9 bases and V 0 bases, and 8 bases lay outside the gene matches. Germline-derived CDR1 and CDR2 are LGHNA and YNFKEQ. This CDR3 region has 15 residues.

This clonotype has ten or more counts. The rearrangement uses TRBV28 and TRBJ2-3; possible D gene TRBD2, 5 bases. V was cut by 4 bases and J by 14 bases, with 19 bases left in between. The CDR3 contains 13 residues. Germline V gene sequence: CDR1 MDHEN, CDR2 SYDVKM. The CDR3 bases are TGTGCCAGCAGTTCGACAACCCCCCGGACTTCGTATTTT. Residues: CASSSTTPRTSYF.

This clonotype was observed at least ten times. This sequence joins TRBV2 and TRBJ1-4, with D possibly matching TRBD1 (5 bases). Germline assignment: CDR1 SNHLY and CDR2 FYNNEI. The V end was cut by 4 bases, the J end by 4 bases, with 10 bases between. This CDR3 region has 14 residues. The CDR3, as DNA: TGTGCCAGCAGTGGAAGGGACCTTAATGAAAAACTGTTTTTT. This encodes CASSGRDLNEKLFF.

This clonotype appeared many times. The chain employs TRBV28 and TRBJ2-3; D unresolved. V was cut by 5 bases and J by 2 bases, with 8 bases left in between. This CDR3 region has 13 residues. Germline values: CDR1 MDHEN, CDR2 SYDVKM. CDR3: CASSPRLTDTQYF. Written as DNA, the CDR3 is TGTGCCAGCAGTCCCAGACTCACAGATACGCAGTATTTT.

This clonotype was recorded many times. The chain combines TRBV7-9 with TRBJ1-4, with 8 bases that match TRBD1. CDR3 length equals 14 residues. Unmatched junction bases numbered 4, after V lost 4 bases and J lost 6 bases. CDR1 and CDR2 (germline): SEHNR, FQNEAQ (reference sequence). The CDR3 reads CASSSTGVDEKLFF. The CDR3 region has the DNA TGTGCCAGCAGCTCGACAGGGGTGGATGAAAAACTGTTTTTT.

This chain joins TRBV6-2 or TRBV6-3 and TRBJ2-3; 7 nucleotides line up with TRBD1. Looked up from germline, CDR1 is MNHEY and CDR2 is SVGEGT. The CDR3 runs to 16 residues. The V segment lost 0 bases and the J segment 2 bases; nucleotides outside the gene matches: 5. CDR3 sequence: CASSYSGTDLTDTQYF. The CDR3, as DNA: TGTGCCAGCAGTTACTCCGGGACAGACCTCACAGATACGCAGTATTTT.

Ten or more counts support this clonotype. This chain connects TRBV28 to TRBJ2-3; the match to TRBD2 covers 8 bases. This CDR3 contains 14 residues. CDR1 and CDR2 (germline): MDHEN, SYDVKM. J lost 6 bases, V lost 3 bases, and 5 bases had no gene match. CDR3 sequence (DNA): TGTGCCAGCAGTTTGCTCCCGGGGGGGGATACGCAGTATTTT. Translation: CASSLLPGGDTQYF.

Points on this clonotype: A clone one base away is much larger, so this may be a read error. The chain carries TRBV20-1 and TRBJ2-1, with D tentatively TRBD2 (5 bases). This CDR3 spans 12 amino acids. Germline V CDR1 and CDR2: DFQATT, SNEGSKA (reference sequence). The V end lost 6 bases, the J end lost 8 bases, and 14 bases lay between the germline ends. The CDR3 DNA is TGCAGTGCCAGGACTGGCAACGATGAGCAGTTCTTC. This sequence encodes CSARTGNDEQFF.

This clonotype was observed many times. The rearrangement joins TRBV12-3 or TRBV12-4 to TRBJ2-7, with 10 bases that match TRBD2. Near its end, the DNA agrees better with TRBJ2-3, so the J call may be wrong. This CDR3 region has 12 residues. In DNA, the CDR3 is TGTGCCAGCAGCCCGGGGACTAGCGAGCAGTATTTT. It translates to CASSPGTSEQYF.

This clonotype has more than one count but fewer than ten. The chain joins TRBV11-2 to TRBJ1-4; D might be TRBD1 (5 bases). The CDR3 is made up of 17 amino acids. V gave up 6 bases and J gave up 0 bases, with 17 bases separating them. Germline V gene lookup returns CDR1 SGHAT and CDR2 FQNNGV. The CDR3 DNA is TGTGCCAGCAGTTATATCCTAGTGGGGGCAACTAATGAAAAACTGTTTTTT. Translation: CASSYILVGATNEKLFF.

This sequence joins TRBV28 and TRBJ1-5; D not certain. The germline CDR1 and CDR2 sequences are MDHEN and SYDVKM. V was clipped by 1 base and J by 3 bases, with 13 bases between them. The CDR3 runs to 16 residues. The CDR3 reads CASSLFLGSNNQPQHF. As DNA, the CDR3 is TGTGCCAGCAGTTTATTCTTGGGGTCTAACAATCAGCCCCAGCATTTT.

Turning to this clonotype: A read error may explain this, as a much larger clone is one base away. The chain combines TRBV19 with TRBJ2-1; either TRBD1 or TRBD2 may fit D (5 bases each). V was shortened by 8 bases and J by 0 bases, with 14 bases between the two germline ends. This CDR3 has 15 amino acids. Germline V lookup: CDR1 LNHDA, CDR2 SQIVND (reference sequence). CDR3 nucleotide sequence: TGTGCCAGTGGTAGGGACGTAAGCTCCTACAATGAGCAGTTCTTC. This encodes CASGRDVSSYNEQFF.

This clonotype was found many times. The V and J genes are TRBV7-2 and TRBJ1-5, with 10 bases aligning to TRBD1. Germline trimming cut 5 bases from V and 5 bases from J; bases unmatched to any gene: 3. The CDR3 loop spans 14 amino acids. Germline V gene data show CDR1 as SGHTA and CDR2 as FQGNSA. The CDR3 protein is CASSIGTGDQPQHF. CDR3 bases: TGTGCCAGCAGCATTGGGACAGGGGATCAGCCCCAGCATTTT.

This clonotype was counted between two and nine times. CDR3 DNA: TGTGCCAGCAGCGATGGGACAGGGGGCACTCAGCCCCAGCATTTT. It yields the protein CASSDGTGGTQPQHF. This chain connects TRBV9 to TRBJ1-5; the match to TRBD1 covers 12 bases. Unmatched junction bases numbered 4, after V lost 3 bases and J lost 6 bases. The CDR3 has 15 residues. CDR1 and CDR2 from the germline V gene are SGDLS and YYNGEE.

The chain is built from TRBV25-1 and TRBJ1-1; TRBD1 matches 7 bases. Germline lookup yields CDR1 MGHDK and CDR2 SYGVNS. Unmatched junction bases numbered 4, after V lost 6 bases and J lost 6 bases. This CDR3 has 12 amino acids. CDR3: CASSTGAAEAFF. As DNA, the CDR3 is TGTGCCAGCAGCACAGGGGCCGCTGAAGCTTTCTTT.

Worth noting for this clonotype: This could be a read error, since a much larger clone is one nucleotide away. The J gene is TRBJ2-1, the V gene TRBV4-3; tentatively, D is TRBD2 (7 bases). There are 15 residues in the CDR3. The germline V gene has CDR1 LGHNA and CDR2 YSLEER. CDR3 loop: CASSQVGGPHNGQFF. Written as DNA, the CDR3 is TGCGCCAGCAGCCAAGTGGGGGGGCCCCACAATGGGCAGTTCTTC.

This clonotype was picked up many times. The genes are TRBV5-8 and TRBJ2-3; unclear D gene. The V end lost 3 bases, the J end lost 0 bases, and 5 bases lay between the germline ends. CDR1 is SGHTS, CDR2 YDEGEE, per germline. This CDR3 comprises 13 residues. CDR3 sequence (DNA): TGTGCCAGCAGCTACGCTAGCACAGATACGCAGTATTTT. As protein: CASSYASTDTQYF.

This clonotype was seen at least ten times. The chain combines TRBV6-1 with TRBJ2-2; D possibly corresponds to TRBD2 (6 bases). V was pared by 8 bases and J by 1 base, with 8 bases between. Germline V lookup: CDR1 MNHNS, CDR2 SASEGT. CDR3 length equals 13 residues. DNA for the CDR3: TGTGCCAGCGAGGAGGGGAACACCGGGGAGCTGTTTTTT. This codes for CASEEGNTGELFF.

This clonotype was counted many times. The chain uses TRBV7-3 and TRBJ2-5; 15 bases align to TRBD2. V shed 5 bases and J 0 bases; nucleotides not matched to a gene: 10. The CDR3 spans 19 residues. CDR1 is SGHTA and CDR2 is FQGTGA in the germline V gene. The CDR3 nucleotides are TGTGCCAGCAGCCGTATCGGGACTAGCGGGGGGATGTACCAAGAGACCCAGTACTTC. Its protein is CASSRIGTSGGMYQETQYF.

J is TRBJ2-3 and V is TRBV9; D is ambiguous. V was clipped by 4 bases and J by 0 bases, with 15 bases between them. The CDR3 spans 16 residues. Per the germline V gene, CDR1 is SGDLS and CDR2 is YYNGEE. CDR3 DNA sequence: TGTGCCAGCAGCATTTCCTCCAGCCGGAGCACAGATACGCAGTATTTT. It yields the protein CASSISSSRSTDTQYF.